The 3 T cell receptor beta chains listed next were all sequenced from one sample in a study of blood T cell repertoires in COVID-19. Sequenced by immunoSEQ multiplex PCR; TCRdb stores in-frame clones only, minus some. The sample lists over 300,000 clones; 85% to 90% were seen once. Sequences were obtained from PBMCs or T cells enriched from blood (not recorded which). The receptor set was obtained from a woman aged 18-29 years who had recovered from COVID-19.

In regard to this clone: The sample carries other DNA sequences with the same CDR3. The chain recombines TRBV7-9 with TRBJ2-7, with 7 bases lining up with TRBD2. CDR1 SEHNR and CDR2 FQNEAQ come from the germline V gene (reference sequence). This CDR3 contains 14 residues. After removal of 1 base from V and 2 bases from J, the junction contained 2 bases not matched to a gene. The CDR3 loop reads CASSLGAGAYEQYF. The CDR3 DNA reads TGTGCCAGCAGCTTAGGGGCGGGGGCCTACGAGCAGTACTTC.

The chain is built from TRBV23-1 and TRBJ1-6; 7 bases match TRBD1. TRBV23-1 is designated an ORF whose function remains uncertain. This CDR3 contains 14 residues. V lost 6 bases, J lost 5 bases, and 4 bases stayed unmatched. The CDR3 sequence is CASSRDSHNSPLHF. The DNA for the CDR3 is TGCGCCAGCAGCCGGGACAGCCATAATTCACCCCTCCACTTT.

The J gene is TRBJ1-1, the V gene TRBV28; D not resolved. The CDR3 loop spans 14 amino acids. Germline V gene lookup returns CDR1 MDHEN and CDR2 SYDVKM. The germline V and J ends were trimmed by 3 bases and 3 bases, with 11 bases remaining between them. CDR3 DNA sequence: TGTGCCAGCAGTTTTTATAACAGATACACTGAAGCTTTCTTT. Its translation: CASSFYNRYTEAFF. Filled out from reference TRBV28 and TRBJ1-1, the complete variable domain reads DVKVTQSSRYLVKRTGEKVFLECVQDMDHENMFWYRQDPGLGLRLIYFSYDVKMKEKGDIPEGYSVSREKKERFSLILESASTNQTSMYLCASSFYNRYTEAFFGQGTRLTVV.